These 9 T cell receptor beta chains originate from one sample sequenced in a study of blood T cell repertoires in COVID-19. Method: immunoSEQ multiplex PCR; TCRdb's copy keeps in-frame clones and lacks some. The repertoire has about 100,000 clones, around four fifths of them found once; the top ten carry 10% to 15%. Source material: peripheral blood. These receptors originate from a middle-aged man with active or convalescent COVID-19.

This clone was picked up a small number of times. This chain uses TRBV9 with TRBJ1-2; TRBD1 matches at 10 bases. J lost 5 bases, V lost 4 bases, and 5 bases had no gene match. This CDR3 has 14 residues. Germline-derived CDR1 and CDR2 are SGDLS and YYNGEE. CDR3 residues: CASSSRGQGYGYTF. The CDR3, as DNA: TGTGCCAGCAGCTCCCGGGGACAGGGGTATGGCTACACCTTC.

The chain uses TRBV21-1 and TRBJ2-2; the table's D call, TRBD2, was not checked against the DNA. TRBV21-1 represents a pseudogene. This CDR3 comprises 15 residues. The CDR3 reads CASSRRDYGTGELFF. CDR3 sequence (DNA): TGTGCCAGCAGCAGGCGGGATTACGGAACCGGGGAGCTGTTTTTT.

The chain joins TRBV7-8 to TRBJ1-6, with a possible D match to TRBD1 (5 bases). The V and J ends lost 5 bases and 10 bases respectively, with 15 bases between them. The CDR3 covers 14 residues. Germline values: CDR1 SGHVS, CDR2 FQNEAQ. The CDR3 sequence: CASSLTDTQSPLHF. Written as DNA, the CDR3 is TGTGCCAGCAGCCTCACGGACACGCAATCACCCCTCCACTTT.

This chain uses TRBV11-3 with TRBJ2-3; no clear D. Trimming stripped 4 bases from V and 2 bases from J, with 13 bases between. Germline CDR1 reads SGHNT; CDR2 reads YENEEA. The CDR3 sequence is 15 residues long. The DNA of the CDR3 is TGTGCCAGCAGCTATAGATCCCAAGTCACAGATACGCAGTATTTT. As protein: CASSYRSQVTDTQYF.

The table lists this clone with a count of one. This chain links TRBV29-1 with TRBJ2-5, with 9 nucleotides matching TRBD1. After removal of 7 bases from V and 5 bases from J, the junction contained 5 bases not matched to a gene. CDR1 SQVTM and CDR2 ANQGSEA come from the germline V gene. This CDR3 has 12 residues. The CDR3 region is CSGRTGEETQYF. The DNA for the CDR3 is TGCAGCGGGAGGACAGGGGAGGAGACCCAGTACTTC.

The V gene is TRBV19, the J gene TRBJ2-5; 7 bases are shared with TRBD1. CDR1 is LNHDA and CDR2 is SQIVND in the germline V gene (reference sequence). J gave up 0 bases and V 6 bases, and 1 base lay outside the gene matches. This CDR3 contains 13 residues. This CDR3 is CASRGQYQETQYF. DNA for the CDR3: TGTGCCAGTAGGGGACAGTACCAAGAGACCCAGTACTTC. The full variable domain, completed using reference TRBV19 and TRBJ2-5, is DGGITQSPKYLFRKEGQNVTLSCEQNLNHDAMYWYRQDPGQGLRLIYYSQIVNDFQKGDIAEGYSVSREKKESFPLTVTSAQKNPTAFYLCASRGQYQETQYFGPGTRLLVL.

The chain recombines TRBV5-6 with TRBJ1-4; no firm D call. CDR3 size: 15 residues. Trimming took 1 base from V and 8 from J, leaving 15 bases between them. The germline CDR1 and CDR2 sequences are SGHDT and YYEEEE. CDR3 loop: CASSLLAGSAEKLFF. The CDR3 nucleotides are TGTGCCAGCAGCTTGTTGGCAGGATCCGCGGAAAAACTGTTTTTT.

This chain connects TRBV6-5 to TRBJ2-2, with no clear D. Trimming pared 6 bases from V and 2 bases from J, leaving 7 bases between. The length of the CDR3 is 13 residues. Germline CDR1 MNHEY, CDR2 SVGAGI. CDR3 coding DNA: TGTGCCAGCAGGGAGTTTAACACCGGGGAGCTGTTTTTT. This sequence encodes CASREFNTGELFF.

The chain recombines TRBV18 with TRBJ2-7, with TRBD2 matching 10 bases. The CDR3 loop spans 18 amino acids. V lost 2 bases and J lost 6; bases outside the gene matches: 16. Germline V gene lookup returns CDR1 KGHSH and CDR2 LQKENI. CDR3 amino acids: CASSPGWGGTSEEGEQYF. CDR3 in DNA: TGTGCCAGCTCACCAGGCTGGGGAGGGACTAGCGAGGAGGGCGAGCAGTACTTC. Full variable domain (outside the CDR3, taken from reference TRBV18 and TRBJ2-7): NAGVMQNPRHLVRRRGQEARLRCSPMKGHSHVYWYRQLPEEGLKFMVYLQKENIIDESGMPKERFSAEFPKEGPSILRIQQVVRGDSAAYFCASSPGWGGTSEEGEQYFGPGTRLTVT.